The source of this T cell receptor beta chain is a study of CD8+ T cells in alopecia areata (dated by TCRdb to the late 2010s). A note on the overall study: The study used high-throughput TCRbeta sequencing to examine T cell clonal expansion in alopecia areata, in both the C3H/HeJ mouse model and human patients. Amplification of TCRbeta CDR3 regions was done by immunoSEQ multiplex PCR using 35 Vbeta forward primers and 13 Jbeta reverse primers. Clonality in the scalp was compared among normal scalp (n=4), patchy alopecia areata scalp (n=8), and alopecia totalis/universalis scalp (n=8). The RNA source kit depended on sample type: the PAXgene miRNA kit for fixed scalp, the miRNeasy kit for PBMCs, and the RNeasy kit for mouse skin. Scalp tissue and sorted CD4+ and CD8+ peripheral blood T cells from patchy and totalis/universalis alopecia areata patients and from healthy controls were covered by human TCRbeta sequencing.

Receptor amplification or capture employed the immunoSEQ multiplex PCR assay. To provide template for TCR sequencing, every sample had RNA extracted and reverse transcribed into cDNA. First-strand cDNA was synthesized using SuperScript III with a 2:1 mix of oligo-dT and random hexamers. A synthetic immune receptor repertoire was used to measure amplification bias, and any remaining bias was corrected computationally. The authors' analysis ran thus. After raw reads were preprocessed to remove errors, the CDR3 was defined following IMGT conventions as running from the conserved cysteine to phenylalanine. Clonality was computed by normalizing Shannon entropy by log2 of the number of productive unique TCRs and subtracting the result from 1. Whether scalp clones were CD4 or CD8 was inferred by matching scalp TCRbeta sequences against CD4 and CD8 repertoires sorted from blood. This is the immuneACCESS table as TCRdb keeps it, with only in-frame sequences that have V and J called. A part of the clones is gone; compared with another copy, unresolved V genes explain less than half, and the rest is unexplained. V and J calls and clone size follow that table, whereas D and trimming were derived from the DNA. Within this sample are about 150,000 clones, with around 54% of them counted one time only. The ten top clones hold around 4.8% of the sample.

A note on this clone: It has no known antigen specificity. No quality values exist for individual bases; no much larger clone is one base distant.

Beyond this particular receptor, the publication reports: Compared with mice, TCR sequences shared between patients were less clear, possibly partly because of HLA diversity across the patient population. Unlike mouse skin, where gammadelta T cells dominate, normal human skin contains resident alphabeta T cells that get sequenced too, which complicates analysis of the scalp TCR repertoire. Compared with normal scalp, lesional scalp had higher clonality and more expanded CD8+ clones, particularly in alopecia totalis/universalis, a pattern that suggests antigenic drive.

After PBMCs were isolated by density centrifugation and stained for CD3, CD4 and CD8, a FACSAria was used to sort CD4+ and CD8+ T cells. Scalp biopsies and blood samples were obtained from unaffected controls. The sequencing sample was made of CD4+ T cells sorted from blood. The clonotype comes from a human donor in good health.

CDR3 region: CSVGLTRHQPQHF. The DNA sequence is given as TGCAGCGTTGGCTTGACTCGCCATCAGCCCCAGCATTTT. The chain couples TRBV29-1 to TRBJ1-5; no D gene call is confident. As encoded in the germline V gene, CDR1 is SQVTM while CDR2 is ANQGSEA. V loses 4 bases, J loses 5 bases, and the germline ends lie 12 bases apart. The CDR3 has 13 amino acids, counting the end cysteine and phenylalanine. CDR3 DNA is the only sequence kept; it has 39 bases, read in frame from the first base.